The text below deals with one TCR beta chain. The target antigen is unknown. The data are from a study of T-cell reconstitution after alpha-beta-depleted transplantation in children. Broader study findings: It was surviving recipient T cells and thymic progenitors that gave some patients high TCRbeta diversity at day 60. At one year after transplant, newly produced T cells mostly accounted for T-cell counts and diversity.

The authors prepared the TCRbeta library with unique molecular identifiers. Using its own MiXCR run on the PCR reads, TCRdb lists one record per CDR3 protein. Altogether 750,000 to 950,000 distinct CDR3 sequences are present, 15% to 20% being singletons, with the ten largest covering around 5.3%. Trimming removed 4 bases at V and 1 base at J, with 9 bases between. CDR1 is SSHAT, CDR2 FNYEAQ, per germline (reference sequence). The CDR3 is 14 residues long. The TCR comes from a male patient aged 10 to 17 who had a stem cell transplant for acute lymphoblastic leukemia, so the T cells may come from the graft donor. Sequencing was performed on PBMCs, mostly from graft donor cells, taken 360 days after TCRalphabeta/CD19-depleted stem cell transplant. The chain carries TRBV7-7 and TRBJ2-3, with D uncertain. The chain's CDR3 is CASSYNYGTDTQYF. The DNA of the CDR3 is TGTGCCAGCAGCTATAATTACGGCACAGATACGCAGTATTTT.